The clone carrying this TCR beta chain was detected only a few times. This record comes from a study of early T cells in non-severe SARS-CoV-2 infection. This CDR3 comprises 13 residues. Losses at the gene ends were 4 bases for V and 7 bases for J; bases not matched to a gene: 3. Germline values: CDR1 LGHDT, CDR2 YNNKEL (reference sequence). TCRdb used MiXCR to reprocess the 5' RACE reads, holding one entry per CDR3 protein. The repertoire has 100,000 to 120,000 distinct CDR3 sequences, 10% to 15% of them found once; the top ten carry approximately 3.5%. Sample: whole blood, taken at baseline. The V gene is TRBV3-1, the J gene TRBJ1-1; 10 bases map to TRBD1. The origin of this receptor is an adult who was a healthcare worker with PCR-confirmed SARS-CoV-2 infection or an uninfected control (not recorded which). CDR3 protein: CASSPWTGGEAFF. The CDR3 region has the DNA TGTGCCAGCAGCCCTTGGACAGGGGGTGAAGCTTTCTTT.